The next 11 T cell receptor beta chains were all read from a single sample in a study of circulating and synovial CD4+ cells in juvenile arthritis. Only in-frame clones appear in the TCRdb table, and some are missing; sequencing was by immunoSEQ multiplex PCR. The data hold some 16,000 clones, with around nine tenths observed a single time. Input material: CD4+ T cells from blood. The receptor set was obtained from a human donor with juvenile idiopathic arthritis.

V and J are TRBV7-9 and TRBJ2-5, with 7 bases that match TRBD1. The junction had 11 bases not matched to a gene; V was cut back by 3 bases and J by 4 bases. The V gene's germline CDR1 is SEHNR and CDR2 FQNEAQ (reference sequence). The CDR3 is made up of 16 amino acids. This CDR3 reads CASSLSKGAGGETQYF. CDR3 coding DNA: TGTGCCAGCAGCTTGAGCAAGGGGGCCGGAGGAGAGACCCAGTACTTC.

This clone was observed a few times. The rearrangement uses TRBV30 and TRBJ1-5, with TRBD1 matching over 7 bases. Losses at the gene ends were 2 bases for V and 6 bases for J; bases not matched to a gene: 7. Germline assignment: CDR1 GTSNPN and CDR2 SVGIG (reference sequence). The CDR3 totals 14 residues. The CDR3 coding sequence is TGTGCCTGGAGTCCAGGGGCAGGGGGTCAGCCCCAGCATTTT. It codes for CAWSPGAGGQPQHF.

The chain links TRBV7-2 to TRBJ2-1, with D tentatively TRBD2 (5 bases). This CDR3 region has 12 residues. The V gene lost 5 bases and the J gene lost 8 bases, with 10 bases spanning the gap. Germline CDR1 SGHTA, CDR2 FQGNSA. The CDR3 bases are TGTGCCAGCAGCCCCCCTAGCCATGAGCAGTTCTTC. Translation gives CASSPPSHEQFF.

V usage is TRBV6-5 and J usage is TRBJ2-7; D is unresolved. Germline lookup yields CDR1 MNHEY and CDR2 SVGAGI. With 8 bases removed from V and 0 bases from J, the gap between germline ends came to 11 bases. The CDR3 has 13 amino acids. This chain's CDR3 is CASRFSRSYEQYF. CDR3 DNA: TGTGCCAGCCGGTTCTCCCGCTCCTACGAGCAGTACTTC.

This clone showed up just once. The chain joins TRBV12-5 to TRBJ1-1, with 7 positions matching TRBD1. This CDR3 has 15 residues. V shed 5 bases and J 0 bases; nucleotides not matched to a gene: 6. In germline, CDR1 is LGHNT, CDR2 FRNRAP. In DNA, the CDR3 is TGTGCTAGTGGTCGGCTCGACAGGGTGAACACTGAAGCTTTCTTT. Its translation: CASGRLDRVNTEAFF.

J is TRBJ2-5 and V is TRBV11-2, with TRBD1 identical over 11 bases. Near its end, the DNA agrees better with TRBJ2-7, so the J call may be wrong. CDR1 is SGHAT, CDR2 FQNNGV, per germline. This CDR3 is built from 15 residues. The CDR3, as DNA: TGTGCCAGCAGCTTAGTGGGGACAGGGGGCTACGAGCAGTACTTC. It yields the protein CASSLVGTGGYEQYF.

This clone was counted between two and nine times. V gene TRBV19 combines with J gene TRBJ2-7; 9 bases are a match to TRBD1. The CDR3 consists of 14 residues. V lost 8 bases to trimming and J lost 4 bases; unmatched junction nucleotides: 9. Per germline, CDR1 LNHDA and CDR2 SQIVND (reference sequence). The chain's CDR3 is CASATGTGLYEQYF. DNA for the CDR3: TGTGCCAGTGCCACCGGGACAGGGTTATACGAGCAGTACTTC.

The chain carries TRBV18 and TRBJ2-5; D is undetermined. The germline V and J ends were trimmed by 2 bases and 5 bases, with 12 bases remaining between them. Germline CDR1 KGHSH, CDR2 LQKENI. The CDR3 length is 14 residues. DNA of the CDR3: TGTGCCAGCTCACCAATAATAGATTTCGAGACCCAGTACTTC. Amino acids: CASSPIIDFETQYF.

CDR3 nucleotides: TGTGCCACTAGACAGCTACTGAACACTGAAGCTTTCTTT. It translates to CATRQLLNTEAFF. The chain recombines TRBV10-3 with TRBJ1-1, with TRBD1 as a possible D gene (5 bases). Germline CDR1 reads ENHRY; CDR2 reads SYGVKD. Trimming removed 10 bases from V and 0 bases from J, with 12 bases in between. The CDR3 loop spans 13 amino acids.

The chain joins TRBV9 to TRBJ2-7; 8 bases fit TRBD2. CDR3 length equals 14 residues. Germline CDR1 SGDLS, CDR2 YYNGEE. V was pared by 2 bases and J by 5 bases, with 6 bases of the junction left unmatched. CDR3 nucleotides: TGTGCCAGCAGCGTGAGCGGGAGTAGTGACGAGCAGTACTTC. This codes for CASSVSGSSDEQYF. The full variable domain, completed using reference TRBV9 and TRBJ2-7, is DSGVTQTPKHLITATGQRVTLRCSPRSGDLSVYWYQQSLDQGLQFLIQYYNGEERAKGNILERFSAQQFPDLHSELNLSSLELGDSALYFCASSVSGSSDEQYFGPGTRLTVT.

The chain uses TRBV18 and TRBJ2-7; D is undetermined. Between the trimmed V and J ends, which lost 2 bases and 5 bases, there was a span of 7 bases. Germline CDR1 KGHSH, CDR2 LQKENI. The CDR3 is 12 residues long. The CDR3 protein is CASSPAIDEQYF. The CDR3 bases are TGTGCCAGCTCACCAGCTATAGACGAGCAGTACTTC.